Following are 27 T cell receptor beta chains from one sample sequenced in a study of CD8 T cells in ankylosing spondylitis (dated by TCRdb to the late 2010s). Findings and caveats that apply to the study as a whole: A TCR beta motif made up of fewer than 10 highly homologous amino acid variants appeared to be characteristic of blood from ankylosing spondylitis patients.

Their recognized antigens are unknown. Library generation was performed with 5' RACE. Sequencing relied on an Illumina HiSeq 2500. In TCRdb, the public reads were trimmed at Q25 with fastp and aligned with MiXCR, with productive beta chains retained. Rows merge per CDR3 protein into single entries with the most common DNA and genes. The sample table records around 91,000 distinct CDR3 sequences; roughly 9% of these occur just once. Clones ranked in the top ten supply around 30% of the sample. The specimen sequenced was blood, either unsorted or a sorted T cell fraction (not recorded which). The receptors shown here come from a male donor with ankylosing spondylitis.

This clonotype was seen repeatedly, ten times or more. The J gene is TRBJ1-2, the V gene TRBV27; D is undetermined. Looked up from germline, CDR1 is MNHEY and CDR2 is SMNVEV (reference sequence). The V end lost 3 bases, the J end lost 6 bases, and 11 bases lay between the germline ends. The CDR3 runs 13 residues. The CDR3 loop is CASSFDASNGYTF. The CDR3, as DNA: TGTGCCAGCAGTTTTGACGCCTCGAATGGCTACACCTTC.

This clonotype was detected many times. V is TRBV7-8 and J is TRBJ2-7; 9 nucleotides match TRBD2. Trimming removed 5 bases from V and 1 base from J; junction bases left unmatched: 3. Germline V gene sequence: CDR1 SGHVS, CDR2 FQNEAQ. CDR3 length equals 14 residues. CDR3 amino acids: CASSASGESYEQYF. DNA for the CDR3: TGTGCCAGCAGCGCTAGCGGGGAATCCTACGAGCAGTACTTC.

This clonotype has just a few counts. The genes are TRBV12-3 or TRBV12-4 and TRBJ1-1; D unclear. V lost 6 bases to trimming and J lost 7 bases, with 18 bases between them. The CDR3 totals 14 residues. CDR3 sequence (DNA): TGTGCCAGCAGCCCCGGTGGGCAGAGACATGAAGCTTTCTTT. Protein: CASSPGGQRHEAFF.

This clonotype was detected many times. The chain has TRBV27 and TRBJ1-6; the D is unclear. The CDR3 totals 16 residues. Trimming shortened V by 9 bases and J by 6 bases, and 21 bases separated the two germline ends. Germline V gene sequence: CDR1 MNHEY, CDR2 SMNVEV (reference sequence). CDR3 region: CASALRASTVNSPLHF. The CDR3 DNA sequence: TGTGCCAGTGCCCTGAGGGCCAGTACGGTTAATTCACCCCTCCACTTT.

CDR3 protein: CASSRLFTYEQYV. CDR3 bases: TGTGCCAGCAGTAGACTATTCACCTACGAGCAGTACGTC. The J gene is TRBJ2-7, the V gene TRBV6-1; the D gene is possibly TRBD2 (5 bases). Per the germline V gene, CDR1 is MNHNS and CDR2 is SASEGT. The CDR3 has 13 amino acids. V shed 5 bases and J shed 2 bases, with 10 bases lying between them.

This chain joins TRBV12-3 or TRBV12-4 and TRBJ2-7; D is undetermined. The length of the CDR3 is 10 residues. Trimming left V 1 base short and J 10 bases short, with 5 bases between. CDR3 in amino acids: CASSLDRQYF. The CDR3 nucleotides are TGTGCCAGCAGTTTAGACAGACAGTACTTC.

The chain is built from TRBV27 and TRBJ1-1; tentative D call: TRBD1 (5 bases). Germline V CDR1 and CDR2: MNHEY, SMNVEV (reference sequence). V gave up 3 bases and J gave up 0 bases, with 11 bases separating them. The CDR3 covers 15 residues. As DNA, the CDR3 is TGTGCCAGCAGTTTGACAGAACCTCTGAACACTGAAGCTTTCTTT. Residues: CASSLTEPLNTEAFF.

The sample holds many counts of this clonotype. The chain employs TRBV4-1 and TRBJ1-6; D unresolved. V shed 0 bases and J shed 4 bases, with 7 bases lying between them. This CDR3 contains 15 residues. CDR1 is MGHRA and CDR2 is YSYEKL in the germline V gene. CDR3 coding DNA: TGCGCCAGCAGCCAAGAACGAGAATATAATTCACCCCTCCACTTT. The encoded protein is CASSQEREYNSPLHF.

CDR3 amino acids: CASSGVPGLAGQSSYNEQFF. The DNA for the CDR3 is TGTGCCAGCAGCGGCGTTCCGGGACTAGCGGGACAAAGCTCCTACAATGAGCAGTTCTTC. The chain carries TRBV14 and TRBJ2-1, with TRBD2 identical over 13 bases. The germline CDR1 and CDR2 sequences are SGHDN and FVKESK. The junction had 13 bases not matched to a gene; V was cut back by 5 bases and J by 0 bases. There are 20 residues in the CDR3.

This rearrangement joins TRBV7-9 to TRBJ2-3, with D maybe TRBD2 (6 bases). The CDR3 consists of 15 residues. Germline CDR1 and CDR2: SEHNR and FQNEAQ (reference sequence). Between the trimmed V and J ends, which lost 1 base and 2 bases, there was a span of 10 bases. The CDR3 protein is CASSLDAGPTDTQYF. The CDR3 region has the DNA TGTGCCAGCAGCTTAGATGCGGGACCCACAGATACGCAGTATTTT.

This clonotype was seen a handful of times. The rearrangement links TRBV7-8 to TRBJ2-2, with 10 bases identical to TRBD1. Losses at the gene ends were 5 bases for V and 4 bases for J; bases not matched to a gene: 4. The CDR3 totals 15 residues. Germline V gene lookup returns CDR1 SGHVS and CDR2 FQNEAQ. The CDR3 sequence is CASSPWTGGTGELFF. The DNA of the CDR3 is TGTGCCAGCAGCCCCTGGACAGGGGGCACCGGGGAGCTGTTTTTT. The complete variable domain, with remaining parts taken from reference TRBV7-8 and TRBJ2-2, reads GAGVSQSPRYKVAKRGQDVALRCDPISGHVSLFWYQQALGQGPEFLTYFQNEAQLDKSGLPSDRFFAERPEGSVSTLKIQRTQQEDSAVYLCASSPWTGGTGELFFGEGSRLTVL.

This clonotype was detected many times. The chain couples TRBV4-2 to TRBJ2-1; 8 bases are a match to TRBD2. Trimming at V came to 5 bases and at J to 8 bases, leaving 14 bases not matched to a gene. The CDR3 extends over 16 amino acids. From germline, CDR1 is LGHNA and CDR2 YNFKEQ. CDR3 loop: CASSLGGGRPDDEQFF. The CDR3 nucleotides read TGTGCCAGCAGCTTAGGAGGCGGGAGGCCCGACGATGAGCAGTTCTTC.

This clonotype occurred many times. The V and J genes are TRBV7-8 and TRBJ2-7; the D gene could be TRBD1 or TRBD2 (6 bases each). Trimming left V 4 bases short and J 2 bases short, with 12 bases between. The CDR3 has 14 residues. Per the germline V gene, CDR1 is SGHVS and CDR2 is FQNEAQ. CDR3 residues: CASSSGDNPYEQYF. CDR3 nucleotide sequence: TGTGCCAGCAGCTCGGGGGACAACCCCTACGAGCAGTACTTC.

This clonotype was observed a handful of times. The J gene is TRBJ1-4, the V gene TRBV6-1; D gene ambiguous. V was trimmed by 7 bases and J by 11 bases, leaving 14 bases between them. CDR1 is MNHNS, CDR2 SASEGT, per germline. This CDR3 has 12 residues. CDR3 sequence reads: CASTADASKLFF. The CDR3 DNA sequence: TGTGCCAGCACCGCCGACGCTTCTAAACTGTTTTTT.

The chain couples TRBV24-1 to TRBJ2-2; 7 bases map to TRBD1. The ends lost 5 bases at V and 3 bases at J; junction bases unmatched: 2. The CDR3 loop spans 14 amino acids. From germline, CDR1 is KGHDR and CDR2 SFDVKD. Here the CDR3 reads CATSATGDTGELFF. The CDR3 bases are TGTGCCACCAGTGCAACAGGGGACACCGGGGAGCTGTTTTTT.

Only a few counts were recorded for this clonotype. The chain recombines TRBV6-2 or TRBV6-3 with TRBJ2-7; D is possibly TRBD2 (5 bases). The germline V gene has CDR1 MNHEY and CDR2 SVGEGT. This CDR3 has 13 amino acids. The V and J ends lost 2 bases and 4 bases respectively, with 9 bases between them. The chain's CDR3 is CASSYGRRYEQYV. CDR3 DNA sequence: TGTGCCAGCAGTTACGGCAGGAGGTACGAGCAGTACGTC.

At least ten counts were recorded for this clonotype. The chain links TRBV2 to TRBJ2-3; 10 nucleotides line up with TRBD2. Germline V gene data show CDR1 as SNHLY and CDR2 as FYNNEI. J gave up 6 bases and V 2 bases, and 5 bases lay outside the gene matches. This CDR3 spans 15 amino acids. The CDR3 DNA follows: TGTGCCAGCAGTGAACCGGTTAGCGGGAGGGATACGCAGTATTTT. It translates to CASSEPVSGRDTQYF.

This clonotype was counted many times. This sequence joins TRBV6-1 and TRBJ2-7; a weak D match, TRBD1 (6 bases). The germline V gene encodes CDR1 MNHNS and CDR2 SASEGT. V dropped 6 bases and J dropped 0 bases, with 18 bases sitting between them. This CDR3 is 16 amino acids long. This chain's CDR3 is CASSARARGISYEQYV. The CDR3 DNA sequence: TGTGCCAGCAGCGCCCGAGCAAGGGGGATCTCCTACGAGCAGTACGTC.

V usage is TRBV7-9 and J usage is TRBJ2-4; tentatively, D is TRBD1 (6 bases). The CDR3 has 15 amino acids. V gave up 0 bases and J gave up 2 bases, with 8 bases separating them. In germline, CDR1 is SEHNR, CDR2 FQNEAQ (reference sequence). The CDR3 DNA reads TGTGCCAGCAGCTTAGCAACAGGGTCCAAAAACATTCAGTACTTC. Translation gives CASSLATGSKNIQYF. The full variable domain, in which reference TRBV7-9 and TRBJ2-4 provide the parts outside the CDR3, is DTGVSQNPRHKITKRGQNVTFRCDPISEHNRLYWYRQTLGQGPEFLTYFQNEAQLEKSRLLSDRFSAERPKGSFSTLEIQRTEQGDSAMYLCASSLATGSKNIQYFGAGTRLSVL.

The chain uses TRBV5-1 and TRBJ2-6; 12 positions agree with TRBD2. This CDR3 contains 20 residues. The ends lost 4 bases at V and 1 base at J; junction bases unmatched: 12. CDR1 is SGHRS, CDR2 YFSETQ, per germline. The CDR3, as DNA: TGCGCCAGCAGCCTGTATCCGGGACTAGCGGGCTATTCTGGGGCCAACGTCCTGACTTTC. Its translation: CASSLYPGLAGYSGANVLTF.

The rearrangement uses TRBV20-1 and TRBJ2-7; D is ambiguous. This CDR3 has 12 amino acids. Germline V CDR1 and CDR2: DFQATT, SNEGSKA (reference sequence). V lost 0 bases and J 2 bases, leaving 5 bases between the germline ends. In DNA form, the CDR3 reads TGCAGTGCTAGAGATGCCACCTACGAGCAGTACTTC. It encodes CSARDATYEQYF.

CDR3 loop: CASGPGQMGEKLFF. In nucleotides, the CDR3 is TGTGCCAGCGGACCGGGACAGATGGGTGAAAAACTGTTTTTT. V is TRBV2 and J is TRBJ1-4, with 7 nucleotides matching TRBD1. The length of the CDR3 is 14 residues. The J segment lost 7 bases and the V segment lost 8 bases, leaving 10 bases of the junction unmatched. From germline, CDR1 is SNHLY and CDR2 FYNNEI.

This rearrangement joins TRBV25-1 to TRBJ2-7, with 13 positions matching TRBD2. The V gene end was trimmed by 10 bases and the J gene end by 7 bases; junction bases not matched to a gene: 10. This CDR3 has 14 amino acids. Germline CDR1 reads MGHDK; CDR2 reads SYGVNS. The CDR3 DNA sequence: TGTGCCAAAACCGGACTAGCGGGAGTCGGTGAGCAGTACGTC. Protein sequence: CAKTGLAGVGEQYV.

This clonotype was counted between two and nine times. The chain has TRBV12-3 or TRBV12-4 and TRBJ2-7; tentatively, D is TRBD2 (5 bases). There are 13 residues in the CDR3. V dropped 8 bases and J dropped 1 base, with 12 bases sitting between them. The CDR3 is CASSPGVSYEQYV. The CDR3 region has the DNA TGTGCCAGCTCACCCGGGGTTTCCTACGAGCAGTACGTC.

The chain joins TRBV14 to TRBJ1-1, with D possibly being TRBD1 (6 bases). Germline assignment: CDR1 SGHDN and CDR2 FVKESK. The CDR3 has 15 residues. V was trimmed by 1 base and J by 4 bases, leaving 13 bases between them. CDR3 in amino acids: CASSQGWGRFTEAFF. CDR3 DNA: TGTGCCAGCAGCCAAGGTTGGGGGCGCTTCACTGAAGCTTTCTTT.

This chain links TRBV20-1 with TRBJ2-1; D gene ambiguous. Per germline, CDR1 DFQATT and CDR2 SNEGSKA (reference sequence). The CDR3 sequence is 16 residues long. V lost 0 bases and J lost 0, with 12 bases in between. The CDR3, as DNA: TGCAGTGCTAGAGACACCGCGGAAAGCTCCTACAATGAGCAGTTCTTC. Its translation is CSARDTAESSYNEQFF.

In this sample, this clonotype turned up a few times. The chain combines TRBV5-6 with TRBJ2-7; D perhaps matches TRBD1 (6 bases). Germline CDR1 reads SGHDT; CDR2 reads YYEEEE. The CDR3 runs to 14 residues. Trimming removed 2 bases from V and 6 bases from J, with 15 bases in between. The CDR3 nucleotides are TGTGCCAGCAGCTTTGGGGGCAGCCTCGCCGAGCAGTACTTC. Translating it yields CASSFGGSLAEQYF.